This T cell receptor beta chain was obtained from a study of blood T cell repertoires in COVID-19. In the study overall: T cells, B-cell-depleted T cells, or PBMCs provided the cDNA or gDNA that served as material.

Only in-frame clones appear in the TCRdb table, and some are missing; sequencing was by immunoSEQ multiplex PCR. The data contain around 330,000 clones, approximately 88% of them singletons. Germline CDR1 and CDR2: SGHAT and FQNNGV. The CDR3 covers 18 residues. V was pared by 5 bases and J by 0 bases, with 20 bases between. Specimen: peripheral blood. The sequence was obtained from a woman aged 25-40 years with COVID-19, enrolled during active disease. The genes are TRBV11-2 and TRBJ1-3; D call uncertain. The DNA for the CDR3 is TGTGCCAGCAGCCCAATAATGGTGGTGCGGGGCTCTGGAAACACCATATATTTT. Amino acid sequence: CASSPIMVVRGSGNTIYF.